Listed below are T cell receptor beta chains from one sample, sequenced in a study of T cell responses to AZD1222 COVID-19 vaccine. Assay: immunoSEQ multiplex PCR; the TCRdb copy retains only in-frame clones and omits some. The sample yields 140,000 to 150,000 clones, 90% to 95% seen once. Sequences were derived from peripheral blood, sampled on day 0 of AZD1222 vaccination. Receptors originate from an adult in good health. Each CDR3 is given with its conserved first and last residue. The order of the fields is J gene, V gene, clone size, D gene, CDR3 DNA, CDR3 protein. A D gene is named only where the DNA matches it firmly. Clone size is shown for a subset of rows, as once, few, many or a class of expanded clone.

j_call: TRBJ2-7
v_call: TRBV3-1/TRBV3-2
clone_size: .
d_call: .
cdr3_nt: TGTGCCAGCAGCCAAATTGGAAGCGGGCCTACCTACGAGCAGTACTTC
cdr3_aa: CASSQIGSGPTYEQYF

j_call: TRBJ1-1
v_call: TRBV4-3
clone_size: .
d_call: .
cdr3_nt: TGCGCCAGCAGCCAATGGCAGGGAGGGAGCACTGAAGCTTTCTTT
cdr3_aa: CASSQWQGGSTEAFF

j_call: TRBJ2-7
v_call: TRBV5-8
clone_size: .
d_call: .
cdr3_nt: TGTGCCAGCCGGACCGCAGGGGCGACCGACGAGCAGTACTTC
cdr3_aa: CASRTAGATDEQYF

j_call: TRBJ1-6
v_call: TRBV27
clone_size: .
d_call: .
cdr3_nt: TGTGCCAGCACTACTGACATAAGCGCTAATTCACCCCTCCACTTT
cdr3_aa: CASTTDISANSPLHF

j_call: TRBJ2-5
v_call: TRBV29-1
clone_size: .
d_call: .
cdr3_nt: TGCAGCGTTGGTAGGGGAGAGACCCAGTACTTC
cdr3_aa: CSVGRGETQYF

j_call: TRBJ2-2
v_call: TRBV7-3
clone_size: .
d_call: .
cdr3_nt: TGTGCCAGCAGCTTAAAGTCTGACTACACCGGGGAGCTGTTTTTT
cdr3_aa: CASSLKSDYTGELFF

j_call: TRBJ2-3
v_call: TRBV19
clone_size: .
d_call: TRBD2
cdr3_nt: TGTGCCAGTACCCGCAATCCCACTAGCGTGGATACGCAGTATTTT
cdr3_aa: CASTRNPTSVDTQYF

j_call: TRBJ1-2
v_call: TRBV11-2
clone_size: .
d_call: .
cdr3_nt: TGTGCCAGCAGCTTTACCCGGGTTGAGGGCGGCTACACCTTC
cdr3_aa: CASSFTRVEGGYTF

j_call: TRBJ2-7
v_call: TRBV30
clone_size: .
d_call: .
cdr3_nt: TGTGCCTGGAGTGTACGCGGGGAAGGCTCCTACGAGCAGTACTTC
cdr3_aa: CAWSVRGEGSYEQYF

j_call: TRBJ2-3
v_call: TRBV5-6
clone_size: once
d_call: TRBD1
cdr3_nt: TGTGCCAGCAGCGTCACAGGGGGCGCCTGGGCAGATACGCAGTATTTT
cdr3_aa: CASSVTGGAWADTQYF

j_call: TRBJ2-2
v_call: TRBV7-9
clone_size: .
d_call: TRBD1
cdr3_nt: TGTGCCACCCAGAGGGGACAGGTTGGAGGGGAGCTGTTTTTT
cdr3_aa: CATQRGQVGGELFF

j_call: TRBJ1-5
v_call: TRBV7-2
clone_size: .
d_call: .
cdr3_nt: TGTGCCAGCAGCCTCGCGGGGGGCCGCAAGCATTTT
cdr3_aa: CASSLAGGRKHF

j_call: TRBJ1-1
v_call: TRBV2
clone_size: .
d_call: .
cdr3_nt: TGTGCCAGCAGCCGAACATGGGGGTTCACTGAAGCTTTCTTT
cdr3_aa: CASSRTWGFTEAFF

j_call: TRBJ2-1
v_call: TRBV6-5
clone_size: .
d_call: .
cdr3_nt: TGTGCCAGCAGTTACAGGAATGAGCAGTTCTTC
cdr3_aa: CASSYRNEQFF

j_call: TRBJ2-7
v_call: TRBV6-1
clone_size: .
d_call: TRBD2
cdr3_nt: TGTGCCAGCAGTGTTAGCGGGGGCATTTTATCCTACGAGCAGTACTTC
cdr3_aa: CASSVSGGILSYEQYF

j_call: TRBJ1-2
v_call: TRBV2
clone_size: .
d_call: .
cdr3_nt: TGTGCCAGCAGTGACGGGTTTAACTATGGCTACACCTTC
cdr3_aa: CASSDGFNYGYTF

j_call: TRBJ1-5
v_call: TRBV6-5
clone_size: .
d_call: .
cdr3_nt: TGTGCCAGCAGTTACTCGTTTGGGGGCAATCAGCCCCAGCATTTT
cdr3_aa: CASSYSFGGNQPQHF

j_call: TRBJ1-3
v_call: TRBV10-3
clone_size: .
d_call: .
cdr3_nt: TGTGCCACACACCTCACCATATATTTT
cdr3_aa: CATHLTIYF

j_call: TRBJ2-3
v_call: TRBV5-1
clone_size: .
d_call: TRBD1
cdr3_nt: TGCGCCAGCAGCTTGTGGACAGGGGGCACAGATACGCAGTATTTT
cdr3_aa: CASSLWTGGTDTQYF

j_call: TRBJ1-3
v_call: TRBV4-1
clone_size: .
d_call: .
cdr3_nt: TGCGCCAGCAGCCGTCGGGAGGGCCTATTAGGAAACACCATATATTTT
cdr3_aa: CASSRREGLLGNTIYF